The rows below give T cell receptor beta chains drawn from one sample of a study of blood T cell repertoires in COVID-19. Sequencing used immunoSEQ multiplex PCR; TCRdb keeps in-frame clones, though not all of them. This sample yields about 210,000 clones, of which 86% are seen a single time; around 0.76% belongs to the top ten. Input material: peripheral blood. These receptors all stem from a woman between 65 and 79 years old with acute or convalescent COVID-19. Both conserved end residues are part of each CDR3. Each record gives: CDR3 DNA, CDR3 protein, V gene, clone size, J gene, D gene, CDR3 length. D genes are given only for firm matches. Size tells how often a clone was seen (once, few, many) or the class of an expanded clone, and some rows leave it out.

CDR3 DNA: TGTGCCAGCAGCTTGGGGGGGGGATACGAGCAGTACTTC
CDR3 protein: CASSLGGGYEQYF
V gene: TRBV5-4
clone size: NA
J gene: TRBJ2-7
D gene: TRBD2
CDR3 length: 13

CDR3 DNA: TGTGCCAGCAGTGAAGCCTGGGACAGGGGCTACGAGCAGTACTTC
CDR3 protein: CASSEAWDRGYEQYF
V gene: TRBV6-1
clone size: NA
J gene: TRBJ2-7
D gene: TRBD1
CDR3 length: 15

CDR3 DNA: TGTGCCACCAGCAGAGATAAGGGACAGGGGGCGCGGACTGAAGCTTTCTTT
CDR3 protein: CATSRDKGQGARTEAFF
V gene: TRBV15
clone size: NA
J gene: TRBJ1-1
D gene: TRBD1
CDR3 length: 17

CDR3 DNA: TGTGCCAGCAGCCAAGGGGCGCTGAATTCACCCCTCCACTTT
CDR3 protein: CASSQGALNSPLHF
V gene: TRBV3-1/TRBV3-2
clone size: NA
J gene: TRBJ1-6
D gene: NA
CDR3 length: 14

CDR3 DNA: TGCGCCAGCAGCTTGGCCTCGCGGAGCACAGATACGCAGTATTTT
CDR3 protein: CASSLASRSTDTQYF
V gene: TRBV5-1
clone size: NA
J gene: TRBJ2-3
D gene: NA
CDR3 length: 15

CDR3 DNA: TGCGCCAGCAGCTTACAGGTTAACGGGGAGCTGTTTTTT
CDR3 protein: CASSLQVNGELFF
V gene: TRBV5-1
clone size: few
J gene: TRBJ2-2
D gene: NA
CDR3 length: 13

CDR3 DNA: TGTGCCAGCGGTGGTCGGGGGGAGAGTGCCAACACTGAAGCTTTCTTT
CDR3 protein: CASGGRGESANTEAFF
V gene: TRBV28
clone size: NA
J gene: TRBJ1-1
D gene: NA
CDR3 length: 16

CDR3 DNA: TGCGCCAGCAGCTTGCGCCGTGTGCTAGCGGATTCCTACAATGAGCAGTTCTTC
CDR3 protein: CASSLRRVLADSYNEQFF
V gene: TRBV5-1
clone size: NA
J gene: TRBJ2-1
D gene: TRBD2
CDR3 length: 18

CDR3 DNA: TGTGCCAGCAATAGCAGAGGGGGCAATTCACCCCTCCACTTT
CDR3 protein: CASNSRGGNSPLHF
V gene: TRBV2
clone size: NA
J gene: TRBJ1-6
D gene: TRBD1
CDR3 length: 14

CDR3 DNA: TGCAGTGCTAGTATCCAAGGCGGGGGGCCCTACGAGCAGTACTTC
CDR3 protein: CSASIQGGGPYEQYF
V gene: TRBV20-1
clone size: NA
J gene: TRBJ2-7
D gene: TRBD2
CDR3 length: 15

CDR3 DNA: TGCGCCAGCAGCTTGGTAGCGGGAGAGGGCTACGAGCAGTACTTC
CDR3 protein: CASSLVAGEGYEQYF
V gene: TRBV5-1
clone size: NA
J gene: TRBJ2-7
D gene: TRBD2
CDR3 length: 15

CDR3 DNA: TGTGCCAGCAGGCGGAGCCGACCCGATGAAAACACCATATATTTT
CDR3 protein: CASRRSRPDENTIYF
V gene: TRBV6-4
clone size: NA
J gene: TRBJ1-3
D gene: NA
CDR3 length: 15

CDR3 DNA: TGTGCCAGCAGTTACCTGAGGACAGGCGTACCGATAGAGCAGTACTTC
CDR3 protein: CASSYLRTGVPIEQYF
V gene: TRBV6-5
clone size: NA
J gene: TRBJ2-7
D gene: TRBD1
CDR3 length: 16

CDR3 DNA: TGTGCCAGCAGCGTAGCGGGACAGGGGAACACTGAAGCTTTCTTT
CDR3 protein: CASSVAGQGNTEAFF
V gene: TRBV9
clone size: few
J gene: TRBJ1-1
D gene: TRBD1
CDR3 length: 15

CDR3 DNA: TGTGCCAGCCGGACTAGCGGGAGGGAGGATACGCAGTATTTT
CDR3 protein: CASRTSGREDTQYF
V gene: TRBV3-1/TRBV3-2
clone size: few
J gene: TRBJ2-3
D gene: TRBD2
CDR3 length: 14

CDR3 DNA: TGTGCCAGCAGTGAGACAGGGGCCGGCACCGGGGAGCTGTTTTTT
CDR3 protein: CASSETGAGTGELFF
V gene: TRBV5-6
clone size: many
J gene: TRBJ2-2
D gene: TRBD1
CDR3 length: 15

CDR3 DNA: TGCGCCAGCAGCCAAGATGAAGGACAGTTAATCAGGCTTCAGTACTTC
CDR3 protein: CASSQDEGQLIRLQYF
V gene: TRBV4-3
clone size: NA
J gene: TRBJ2-4
D gene: NA
CDR3 length: 16